The rows below give T cell receptor beta chains drawn from one sample of a study of blood T cell repertoires in COVID-19. The assay was immunoSEQ multiplex PCR, and TCRdb's table has in-frame clones only and misses some. This table holds 100,000 or so clones, 84% found once. The sequencing sample was made of peripheral blood. These receptor sequences come from a human donor in a cohort sampled during active COVID-19. Each CDR3 is given with its conserved first and last residue. The order of the fields is clone size, V gene, D gene, J gene, CDR3 protein, CDR3 DNA. The D gene is left open where the match is weak. Some rows mark clone size as missing; the rest say once, few, many or name a class of expanded clone.

NA	TRBV18	NA	TRBJ1-2	CASSPTHRVEYYGYTF	TGTGCCAGCTCACCAACCCACAGGGTCGAGTACTATGGCTACACCTTC
few	TRBV7-2	NA	TRBJ1-6	CASSLVWGVDSPLHF	TGTGCCAGCAGCTTAGTCTGGGGAGTTGATTCACCCCTCCACTTT
NA	TRBV7-2	NA	TRBJ2-7	CASSFFGQTYEQYF	TGTGCCAGCAGCTTTTTCGGACAAACCTACGAGCAGTACTTC
once	TRBV7-3	NA	TRBJ2-7	CASSLSPGQEQYF	TGTGCCAGCAGCTTAAGCCCAGGGCAAGAGCAGTACTTC
few	TRBV28	TRBD1	TRBJ1-5	CASSPSGQLNQPQHF	TGTGCCAGCAGTCCCTCGGGACAGCTCAATCAGCCCCAGCATTTT
NA	TRBV7-2	TRBD2	TRBJ2-2	CASSLAVSTSGGAGELFF	TGTGCCAGCAGCTTAGCGGTGTCCACTAGCGGGGGCGCCGGGGAGCTGTTTTTT
once	TRBV5-4	TRBD1	TRBJ1-4	CASSWDRGTNEKLFF	TGTGCCAGCAGTTGGGACAGGGGAACTAATGAAAAACTGTTTTTT
NA	TRBV6-6	NA	TRBJ1-5	CASVLSGYQPQHF	TGTGCCAGCGTCCTCTCGGGGTATCAGCCCCAGCATTTT
once	TRBV18	NA	TRBJ1-1	CASSTTENTEAFF	TGTGCCAGCTCCACGACAGAGAACACTGAAGCTTTCTTT
NA	TRBV6-6	TRBD2	TRBJ2-3	CASSYPGGDTQYF	TGTGCCAGCAGTTACCCGGGGGGGGATACGCAGTATTTT
NA	TRBV6-2/TRBV6-3	NA	TRBJ2-2	CASTPIRGDTGELFF	TGTGCCAGCACCCCAATACGGGGAGACACCGGGGAGCTGTTTTTT
NA	TRBV7-9	NA	TRBJ1-3	CASSSTPVSGNTIYF	TGTGCCAGCAGCTCGACACCCGTGTCTGGAAACACCATATATTTT
NA	TRBV13	TRBD1	TRBJ2-2	CASSLGGTGGLAGELFF	TGTGCCAGCAGCTTAGGCGGGACAGGGGGATTGGCCGGGGAGCTGTTTTTT
NA	TRBV7-9	NA	TRBJ2-3	CASSHATSDTQYF	TGTGCCAGCAGCCACGCAACTTCAGATACGCAGTATTTT
NA	TRBV5-1	TRBD2	TRBJ2-3	CASSLVGGTSTDTQYF	TGCGCCAGCAGCTTGGTGGGGGGGACCAGCACAGATACGCAGTATTTT
many	TRBV20-1	NA	TRBJ1-2	CSGEHGYTF	TGCAGTGGGGAGCACGGCTACACCTTC
NA	TRBV7-2	NA	TRBJ2-7	CASSLATAYEQYF	TGTGCCAGCAGCTTAGCGACAGCCTACGAGCAGTACTTC
NA	TRBV19	NA	TRBJ2-4	CASSSSRGDIQYF	TGTGCCAGTAGTAGTTCCAGGGGCGACATTCAGTACTTC
NA	TRBV28	TRBD1	TRBJ2-3	CASSPLGTGSADTQYF	TGTGCCAGCAGTCCCCTCGGGACAGGGTCCGCAGATACGCAGTATTTT
NA	TRBV2	NA	TRBJ2-5	CASSDRGAETQYF	TGTGCCAGCAGTGACAGGGGCGCGGAGACCCAGTACTTC
NA	TRBV7-3	NA	TRBJ1-1	CASSRALNTEAFF	TGTGCCAGCTCCCGAGCATTGAACACTGAAGCTTTCTTT
NA	TRBV19	TRBD1	TRBJ2-1	CASSIRTGGYEQFF	TGTGCCAGTAGTATACGGACAGGGGGCTATGAGCAGTTCTTC
NA	TRBV18	TRBD1	TRBJ2-1	CASSPDRGSYNEQFF	TGTGCCAGCTCACCGGACAGGGGCTCCTACAATGAGCAGTTCTTC
NA	TRBV6-2/TRBV6-3	NA	TRBJ2-6	CASSSTRHLSGANVLTF	TGTGCCAGCAGTTCCACTCGACACCTCTCTGGGGCCAACGTCCTGACTTTC
NA	TRBV27	NA	TRBJ2-3	CASSSGLQNTDTQYF	TGTGCCAGCAGTTCGGGACTCCAAAACACAGATACGCAGTATTTT
NA	TRBV19	TRBD2	TRBJ2-5	CASKGTSGQETQYF	TGTGCCAGTAAAGGGACTAGCGGACAAGAGACCCAGTACTTC
NA	TRBV2	TRBD1	TRBJ1-1	CASSKDRAGDSEAFF	TGTGCCAGCAGTAAGGACAGGGCGGGAGACAGTGAAGCTTTCTTT
NA	TRBV4-2	NA	TRBJ1-1	CASSQDQARALGVAFF	TGTGCCAGCAGCCAAGATCAAGCCAGGGCATTAGGAGTAGCTTTCTTT
NA	TRBV5-6	NA	TRBJ2-5	CASSFSIAATSQYF	TGTGCCAGCAGCTTTTCAATAGCGGCGACCTCCCAGTACTTC
NA	TRBV7-2	NA	TRBJ2-5	CASSLMVAGQETQYF	TGTGCCAGCAGCTTGATGGTGGCGGGGCAAGAGACCCAGTACTTC
NA	TRBV12-5	NA	TRBJ1-1	CASGFWGRGSFF	NA
NA	TRBV28	TRBD2	TRBJ2-5	CASGVASGLPGETQYF	TGTGCCAGTGGGGTGGCTAGCGGCCTACCGGGAGAGACCCAGTACTTC
NA	TRBV2	TRBD2	TRBJ2-1	CASRPTSGYNEQFF	TGTGCCAGCAGACCGACTAGCGGCTACAATGAGCAGTTCTTC
NA	TRBV18	TRBD1	TRBJ1-3	CASSLPTGGSGNTIYF	TGTGCCAGCTCACTTCCAACAGGGGGCTCTGGAAACACCATATATTTT
NA	TRBV4-3	NA	TRBJ1-5	CASSQDLRRSGQPQHF	TGCGCCAGCAGCCAAGATTTAAGAAGGTCGGGTCAGCCCCAGCATTTT
few	TRBV4-1	TRBD2	TRBJ2-7	CASSQDLLGLAGNYEQYF	TGCGCCAGCAGCCAAGATCTTCTAGGACTAGCGGGGAACTACGAGCAGTACTTC
NA	TRBV6-1	NA	TRBJ1-2	CASSEDRVHGYTF	TGTGCCAGCAGTGAAGACAGGGTCCATGGCTACACCTTC
NA	TRBV5-1	TRBD1	TRBJ2-7	CASADRGPYEQYF	TGCGCCAGCGCCGACAGGGGGCCCTACGAGCAGTACTTC
NA	TRBV18	NA	TRBJ1-1	CASSRSLNTEAFF	TGTGCCAGCTCACGGAGTCTGAACACTGAAGCTTTCTTT
NA	TRBV7-2	NA	TRBJ2-3	CASSFGPGTTDTQYF	TGTGCCAGCAGTTTCGGACCGGGAACCACAGATACGCAGTATTTT
many	TRBV19	TRBD1	TRBJ1-5	CASSRQGRVVNQPQHF	TGTGCCAGTAGTAGACAGGGGAGAGTTGTAAATCAGCCCCAGCATTTT
NA	TRBV5-4	TRBD1	TRBJ1-2	CASSTWTGEGYTF	TGTGCCAGCAGCACCTGGACAGGGGAAGGCTACACCTTC
NA	TRBV4-3	TRBD1	TRBJ1-1	CASSLDRVNTEAFF	TGCGCCAGCAGTCTTGACAGGGTGAACACTGAAGCTTTCTTT
few	TRBV9	TRBD1	TRBJ1-3	CASSLRQGAGNTIYF	TGTGCCAGCAGCCTTCGACAGGGAGCTGGAAACACCATATATTTT
NA	TRBV18	NA	TRBJ1-3	CASSPPAGPGNTIYF	TGTGCCAGCTCACCACCAGCTGGGCCTGGAAACACCATATATTTT
NA	TRBV7-2	TRBD1	TRBJ1-6	CASSLSGQLNSPLHF	TGTGCCAGCAGCCTATCGGGACAGCTTAATTCACCCCTCCACTTT
NA	TRBV28	NA	TRBJ2-7	CASSLYGQPQRDEQYF	TGTGCCAGCAGTTTATACGGACAGCCTCAGAGGGACGAGCAGTACTTC